The T cell receptor beta chain described here comes from a study of vaccination effects on CD4 cells after COVID-19. Regarding the study as a whole: Small numbers of convalescent patients limited the study. It also lacked early post-infection timepoints.

The J segment lost 2 bases and the V segment lost 4 bases, leaving 7 bases of the junction unmatched. Germline CDR1 SQVTM, CDR2 ANQGSEA. This CDR3 is 14 amino acids long. Data came from immunoSEQ multiplex PCR; TCRdb stores just in-frame clones and leaves some out. The sample lists tens of thousands of clones, about three quarters occurring once. Sequencing followed a ViraFEST assay step that expanded antigen-specific CD4+ T cells with viral peptide pools. Subsequent to a culture period of about ten days, CD4+ T cells were isolated. Convalescent patients had PCR-confirmed SARS-CoV-2 infection between March and December 2020. As for this clone: Antigen: not known.

The material sequenced was CD4+ T cells from PBMCs cultured with HCoV-NL63 spike peptides, taken before COVID-19 vaccination. This TCR was sampled from a human donor who had a prior SARS-CoV-2 infection. This rearrangement joins TRBV29-1 to TRBJ1-1, with 7 bases lining up with TRBD1. DNA of the CDR3: TGCAGCGTTGCCAATCGACAGGGTAACACTGAAGCTTTCTTT. Translation gives CSVANRQGNTEAFF.